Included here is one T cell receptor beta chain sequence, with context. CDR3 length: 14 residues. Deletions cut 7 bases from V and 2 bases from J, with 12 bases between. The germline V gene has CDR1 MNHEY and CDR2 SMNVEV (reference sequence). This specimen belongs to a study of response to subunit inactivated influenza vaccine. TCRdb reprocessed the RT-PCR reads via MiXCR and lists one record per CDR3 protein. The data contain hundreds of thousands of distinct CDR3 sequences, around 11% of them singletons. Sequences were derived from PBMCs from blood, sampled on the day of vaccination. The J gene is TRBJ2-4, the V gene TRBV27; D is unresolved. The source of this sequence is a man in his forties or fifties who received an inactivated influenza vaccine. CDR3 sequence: CASKPGGTKNIQYF. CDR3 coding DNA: TGTGCCAGCAAACCCGGTGGAACCAAAAACATTCAGTACTTC.